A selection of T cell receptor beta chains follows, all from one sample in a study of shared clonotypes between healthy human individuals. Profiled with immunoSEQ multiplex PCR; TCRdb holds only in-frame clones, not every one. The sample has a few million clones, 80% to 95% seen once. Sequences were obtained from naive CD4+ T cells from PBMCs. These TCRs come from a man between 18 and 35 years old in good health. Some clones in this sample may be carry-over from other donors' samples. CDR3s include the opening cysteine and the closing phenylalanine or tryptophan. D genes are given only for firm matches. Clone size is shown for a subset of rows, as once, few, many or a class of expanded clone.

CDR3aa: CASSSPSGISTDTQYF
CDR3nt: TGCGCCAGCAGCTCCCCTAGCGGGATAAGCACAGATACGCAGTATTTT
abundance: -
j_gene: TRBJ2-3
v_gene: TRBV5-1
d_gene: TRBD2

CDR3aa: CASSLREATGLYF
CDR3nt: TGCGCCAGCAGCTTAAGGGAAGCGACAGGGCTGTACTTC
abundance: -
j_gene: TRBJ2-7
v_gene: TRBV5-1
d_gene: TRBD1

CDR3aa: CASSYSRDTDTQYF
CDR3nt: TGTGCCAGCAGTTACTCACGGGACACAGATACGCAGTATTTT
abundance: -
j_gene: TRBJ2-3
v_gene: TRBV6-5
d_gene: -

CDR3aa: CASSPSLQFPPGELFF
CDR3nt: TGTGCCAGCAGCCCTAGCTTGCAGTTTCCTCCCGGGGAGCTGTTTTTT
abundance: -
j_gene: TRBJ2-2
v_gene: TRBV7-9
d_gene: -

CDR3aa: CASRLALPTNEKLFF
CDR3nt: TGTGCCAGCCGCCTCGCCTTACCAACTAATGAAAAACTGTTTTTT
abundance: -
j_gene: TRBJ1-4
v_gene: TRBV28
d_gene: -

CDR3aa: CASSLWGFGYTF
CDR3nt: TGTGCCAGCAGCTTGTGGGGTTTTGGCTACACCTTC
abundance: -
j_gene: TRBJ1-2
v_gene: TRBV5-4
d_gene: -

CDR3aa: CASSQSNPLSVGGPGNTIYF
CDR3nt: TGCGCCAGCAGTCAATCAAATCCCCTGTCAGTCGGGGGTCCTGGAAACACCATATATTTT
abundance: -
j_gene: TRBJ1-3
v_gene: TRBV23-1
d_gene: -

CDR3aa: CAISSTSANTGELFF
CDR3nt: TGTGCCATCAGCTCGACTAGCGCCAACACCGGGGAGCTGTTTTTT
abundance: -
j_gene: TRBJ2-2
v_gene: TRBV10-3
d_gene: TRBD2

CDR3aa: CASSQGDTPSYNEQFF
CDR3nt: TGTGCCAGCAGCCAGGGGGACACCCCCTCCTACAATGAGCAGTTCTTC
abundance: -
j_gene: TRBJ2-1
v_gene: TRBV27
d_gene: TRBD1

CDR3aa: CASSLLGRGNYGYTF
CDR3nt: TGTGCCAGCAGCCTTCTCGGGCGGGGGAACTATGGCTACACCTTC
abundance: -
j_gene: TRBJ1-2
v_gene: TRBV7-8
d_gene: -

CDR3aa: CASSYEAGYGYTF
CDR3nt: TGTGCCAGCAGTTACGAGGCAGGCTATGGCTACACCTTC
abundance: few
j_gene: TRBJ1-2
v_gene: TRBV6-5
d_gene: -

CDR3aa: CASSWGTRNTEAFF
CDR3nt: TGCGCCAGCAGCTGGGGGACAAGAAACACTGAAGCTTTCTTT
abundance: -
j_gene: TRBJ1-1
v_gene: TRBV5-1
d_gene: -

CDR3aa: CASSKPLPGQRYEQYF
CDR3nt: TGTGCCAGTAGTAAACCTCTACCGGGACAGCGTTACGAGCAGTACTTC
abundance: -
j_gene: TRBJ2-7
v_gene: TRBV19
d_gene: TRBD1

CDR3aa: CASSEGGNYEQYF
CDR3nt: TGTGCCAGCAGTGAGGGCGGGAACTACGAGCAGTACTTC
abundance: -
j_gene: TRBJ2-7
v_gene: TRBV6-1
d_gene: -

CDR3aa: CAWMTIPYIQYF
CDR3nt: TGTGCCTGGATGACTATCCCCTACATTCAGTACTTC
abundance: once
j_gene: TRBJ2-4
v_gene: TRBV30
d_gene: -

CDR3aa: CASAPFGGRAAKNIQYF
CDR3nt: TGTGCCAGCGCTCCGTTTGGGGGGCGCGCGGCCAAAAACATTCAGTACTTC
abundance: -
j_gene: TRBJ2-4
v_gene: TRBV19
d_gene: -

CDR3aa: CASRDTRGTGGYEQYF
CDR3nt: TGCGCCAGCCGGGACACCCGGGGGACAGGGGGCTACGAGCAGTACTTC
abundance: once
j_gene: TRBJ2-7
v_gene: TRBV5-1
d_gene: TRBD1

CDR3aa: CASSYTRGQETQYF
CDR3nt: TGTGCCAGCAGTTATACCAGGGGCCAAGAGACCCAGTACTTC
abundance: -
j_gene: TRBJ2-5
v_gene: TRBV6-5
d_gene: -

CDR3aa: CASSQEGTGINEQFF
CDR3nt: TGCGCCAGTTCACAGGAGGGGACAGGGATCAATGAGCAGTTCTTC
abundance: -
j_gene: TRBJ2-1
v_gene: TRBV10-2
d_gene: TRBD1

CDR3aa: CASSVTGVGMNTEAFF
CDR3nt: TGTGCCAGCAGCGTGACAGGGGTCGGGATGAACACTGAAGCTTTCTTT
abundance: few
j_gene: TRBJ1-1
v_gene: TRBV9
d_gene: TRBD1

CDR3aa: CASSPRAGQETQYF
CDR3nt: TGTGCCAGCAGCCCGAGGGCGGGCCAAGAGACCCAGTACTTC
abundance: -
j_gene: TRBJ2-5
v_gene: TRBV7-8
d_gene: -

CDR3aa: CASSEPGQGSNEQFF
CDR3nt: TGTGCCAGCAGTGAGCCCGGACAGGGAAGCAATGAGCAGTTCTTC
abundance: once
j_gene: TRBJ2-1
v_gene: TRBV25-1
d_gene: TRBD1

CDR3aa: CSGGQGNTDTQYF
CDR3nt: TGCAGCGGTGGACAGGGCAACACAGATACGCAGTATTTT
abundance: -
j_gene: TRBJ2-3
v_gene: TRBV29-1
d_gene: TRBD1

CDR3aa: CASSTASTDTQYF
CDR3nt: TGTGCCAGCTCAACAGCTAGCACAGATACGCAGTATTTT
abundance: once
j_gene: TRBJ2-3
v_gene: TRBV18
d_gene: -